One and the same sample provided the 10 T cell receptor beta chains below, sequenced in a study of T cells after posttransplantation cyclophosphamide. TCRdb's table, derived via immunoSEQ multiplex PCR, lists solely in-frame clones and lacks some. Among about 52,000 clones listed, 90% to 95% were seen once. The source material was PBMCs. The receptors derive from a woman aged 25 to 39 in good health and a related stem cell transplant donor.

This sequence joins TRBV30 and TRBJ1-4; 11 bases are shared with TRBD1. The CDR3 consists of 14 residues. V shed 3 bases, J shed 7 bases, and the junction held 4 bases outside the gene matches. The germline CDR1 and CDR2 sequences are GTSNPN and SVGIG (reference sequence). The CDR3 loop reads CAWSPGQGVEKLFF. The CDR3, as DNA: TGTGCCTGGAGCCCGGGACAGGGGGTTGAAAAACTGTTTTTT.

V gene TRBV7-2 combines with J gene TRBJ1-1; D is perhaps TRBD1 (6 bases). Germline V gene data show CDR1 as SGHTA and CDR2 as FQGNSA. The CDR3 loop spans 15 amino acids. The V end was cut by 5 bases, the J end by 1 base, with 14 bases between. The CDR3 bases are TGTGCCAGCAGCCCCCAGGGGTTGACGAACACTGAAGCTTTCTTT. Its protein is CASSPQGLTNTEAFF.

The chain has TRBV7-6 and TRBJ2-7; D might be TRBD1 (5 bases). V shed 5 bases and J shed 0 bases, with 14 bases lying between them. The CDR3 extends over 15 amino acids. Germline CDR1 and CDR2: SGHVS and FNYEAQ. The CDR3 bases are TGTGCCAGCAGCGAAGGACACGGCCTCTCCTACGAGCAGTACTTC. Amino acid sequence: CASSEGHGLSYEQYF. Using reference TRBV7-6 and TRBJ2-7 for the parts outside the CDR3, the full variable domain is GAGVSQSPRYKVTKRGQDVALRCDPISGHVSLYWYRQALGQGPEFLTYFNYEAQQDKSGLPNDRFSAERPEGSISTLTIQRTEQRDSAMYRCASSEGHGLSYEQYFGPGTRLTVT.

V is TRBV11-2 and J is TRBJ2-3; 14 bases align to TRBD2. Germline trimming cut 4 bases from V and 7 bases from J; bases unmatched to any gene: 7. The length of the CDR3 is 16 residues. Germline V gene lookup returns CDR1 SGHAT and CDR2 FQNNGV. CDR3: CASSWGLAGEHYTQYF. The DNA of the CDR3 is TGTGCCAGCAGCTGGGGACTAGCGGGGGAGCACTATACGCAGTATTTT.

The genes are TRBV6-5 and TRBJ1-2; possible D gene TRBD1, 6 bases. The germline V gene has CDR1 MNHEY and CDR2 SVGAGI. The CDR3 has 15 residues. Trimming shortened V by 2 bases and J by 8 bases, and 18 bases separated the two germline ends. CDR3 nucleotides: TGTGCCAGCAGTTACCGGGGGGCAGGGGCAGGCGGCTACACCTTC. This sequence encodes CASSYRGAGAGGYTF.

This chain uses TRBV9 with TRBJ1-2, with D perhaps matching TRBD1 (5 bases). Germline-derived CDR1 and CDR2 are SGDLS and YYNGEE. CDR3 length equals 13 residues. The V end was cut by 5 bases, the J end by 5 bases, with 13 bases between. The CDR3 nucleotides read TGTGCCAGCAGTAAAGACAGTCTATATGGCTACACCTTC. This encodes CASSKDSLYGYTF.

The V call is TRBV4-3, the J call TRBJ1-1; 7 bases align to TRBD1. J gave up 3 bases and V 4 bases, and 8 bases lay outside the gene matches. CDR1 and CDR2 (germline): LGHNA, YSLEER. The CDR3 totals 15 residues. The CDR3 DNA reads TGCGCCAGCAGCCTCCGAGACAGGGCGGACACTGAAGCTTTCTTT. Translation: CASSLRDRADTEAFF.

This chain uses TRBV2 with TRBJ1-2, with no clear D. Trimming pared 4 bases from V and 0 bases from J, leaving 6 bases between. Germline CDR1 and CDR2: SNHLY and FYNNEI. This CDR3 contains 13 residues. The CDR3 DNA follows: TGTGCCAGCAGTGTCGGGGCTAACTATGGCTACACCTTC. Translation gives CASSVGANYGYTF.

This clone appeared a single time. V usage is TRBV7-2 and J usage is TRBJ1-4; D not resolved. This CDR3 contains 14 residues. V shed 5 bases and J shed 0 bases, with 7 bases lying between them. Germline V gives CDR1 SGHTA, CDR2 FQGNSA. CDR3 sequence (DNA): TGTGCCAGCAGCATACAGACAACTAATGAAAAACTGTTTTTT. This sequence encodes CASSIQTTNEKLFF.

The chain joins TRBV7-2 to TRBJ1-2; D unresolved. This CDR3 comprises 15 residues. The germline V and J ends were trimmed by 1 base and 1 base, with 10 bases remaining between them. The germline CDR1 and CDR2 sequences are SGHTA and FQGNSA. CDR3 in amino acids: CASSLESQINYGYTF. Here the CDR3 DNA reads TGTGCCAGCAGCTTAGAATCACAGATTAACTATGGCTACACCTTC.